This T cell receptor beta chain originates from a study of graft-versus-host responses after intestinal transplantation. About the study: Multivisceral, liver-intestinal, or isolated intestinal transplants were given to recipients. Tacrolimus and steroids were given for 3 to 4 years to all recipients after anti-thymocyte globulin induction.

The assay was immunoSEQ multiplex PCR, and TCRdb's table has in-frame clones only and misses some. The sample shows roughly 15,000 clones, around two fifths of them seen only once. Study-wide results and caveats: GvH clones surfaced in recipient marrow, some emerging earlier in ileum or blood.

Irradiated, violet-dye-labeled stimulators (roughly 200,000) were plated alongside roughly 200,000 CFSE-labeled responders. Researchers sorted proliferating CFSE-low CD3+CD4+ and CD3+CD8+ responders once the reaction had finished. The sequenced sample was alloreactive CD8+ T cells from a mixed lymphocyte reaction culture, obtained before intestinal transplant. Subset defined: CFSE-low proliferating T cells sorted from roughly six-day pre-transplant mixed lymphocyte reaction (GvH or HvG direction). This TCR came from a human patient who received an intestinal transplant.

The CDR3 spells CASSQGTGGRGNIQYF. The CDR3 nucleotides read TGCGCCAGCAGCCAGGGGACAGGGGGCCGGGGAAACATTCAGTACTTC. The chain carries TRBV5-1 and TRBJ2-4; 12 positions agree with TRBD1. The ends lost 4 bases at V and 6 bases at J; junction bases unmatched: 8. The germline V gene encodes CDR1 SGHRS and CDR2 YFSETQ. This CDR3 contains 16 residues.